The following is a TCR beta chain sequence with its context. The method was immunoSEQ multiplex PCR; TCRdb's version includes in-frame clones alone and lacks a portion of them. Among more than 250,000 clones listed, around 90% were seen once. This record comes from a study of blood T cell repertoires in COVID-19. For the study at large: There were acute and convalescent COVID-19 samples, and they came from the United States, Italy and Spain. T cells, B-cell-depleted T cells, or PBMCs provided the cDNA or gDNA that served as material.

V lost 5 bases and J lost 2, with 9 bases in between. This CDR3 spans 13 amino acids. Germline loops: CDR1 SEHNR, CDR2 FQNEAQ (reference sequence). The chain recombines TRBV7-9 with TRBJ1-2; D is perhaps TRBD1 (5 bases). This sequence was found in a young woman with acute COVID-19. Sequenced input: PBMCs or T cells enriched from blood (not recorded which). The CDR3 sequence is CASSQDKNYGYTF. CDR3 nucleotide sequence: TGTGCCAGCAGCCAGGACAAGAACTATGGCTACACCTTC.